This record covers a single T cell receptor (beta chain). The data were produced by immunoSEQ multiplex PCR, yet TCRdb's version contains in-frame clones alone and is incomplete. The table lists 2 million to 2.5 million clones, almost 96% of them singletons. Germline values: CDR1 SGHNT, CDR2 YYREEE (reference sequence). This CDR3 is 15 amino acids long. V was shortened by 2 bases and J by 2 bases, with 13 bases between the two germline ends. This entry belongs to a study of shared clonotypes between healthy human individuals. The rearrangement joins TRBV5-4 to TRBJ1-2; no firm D call. This TCR was sampled from a man between 18 and 35 years old in good health. The material sequenced was naive CD4+ T cells sorted from blood. Subset described: CD45RA+ positively selected. This CDR3 is CASSFDGVANYGYTF. The CDR3 DNA follows: TGTGCCAGCAGCTTCGACGGGGTGGCAAACTATGGCTACACCTTC.